Here is one T cell receptor (beta chain) with its context. The target antigen is unknown. In the PCR, 60 Vbeta and 13 Jbeta primers were used. Profiled with immunoSEQ multiplex PCR; TCRdb holds only in-frame clones, not every one. The sample carries about 200,000 clones, roughly 90% recorded once. This sample was included in a study of cytomegalovirus exposure and HLA in healthy donors. Study observations and caveats: Owing to their indistinguishability, certain V segments, notably TRBV6-2 and TRBV6-3, were excluded. Later analysis identified 15,000 to 20,000 TCR beta sequences associated with HLA alleles, using a false discovery rate threshold of 0.05. TCR beta chains numbering some 150 were designated cytomegalovirus-associated.

Looked up from germline, CDR1 is MNHNS and CDR2 is SASEGT. The CDR3 covers 15 residues. With 5 bases removed from V and 0 bases from J, the gap between germline ends came to 13 bases. Unrecorded immune exposure was likely among donors, who were nominally healthy when sampled. The sequencing sample was made of PBMCs. The gene calls are TRBV6-1 and TRBJ1-2; no firm D call. This TCR came from a woman aged 25 to 45 in good health and CMV-seronegative. CDR3 sequence (DNA): TGTGCCAGCAGTAACCGACTCATCTCTAACTATGGCTACACCTTC. Translated, it gives CASSNRLISNYGYTF.